The TCR beta chain under discussion was sequenced for a study of blood T cell repertoires in COVID-19 (dated by TCRdb to the early 2020s). About the full investigation: Samples covering the acute and convalescent phases of COVID-19 were provided by collaborators in the United States, Italy and Spain. The material from the prospective study consisted of cDNA or gDNA derived from T cells, B-cell-depleted T cells, or PBMCs. Deeply sampled blood TCRbeta repertoires from subjects exposed to, actively infected with, or recovered from COVID-19 were included in the dataset. A freely available public database, intended as a resource for researchers studying the immune response to SARS-CoV-2, is where the repertoires were released. Samples were obtained from the ongoing ImmuneRACE study (first 160 participants) and from 1,200 or so subjects provided by 6 global collaborators. A de-identified subject ID, COVID-19 status, age in years and sex were almost always included in the sample metadata. Where available, HLA class I and class II types were taken from metadata supplied by the sample provider and were not determined by assay-based typing.

Participants in the prospective study were aged about 18 to 95 years, lived in 24 United States geographic areas, and enrolled through a virtual design. In the prospective study, participants were assigned to cohorts based on the clinical history participants reported in a screening survey and a study questionnaire. Recovered participants in ImmuneRACE Cohort 3 were defined as having two consecutive negative NP/OP PCR tests, clearance from a healthcare professional, or resolution of symptoms. In the prospective study, whole blood, serum and a nasopharyngeal or oropharyngeal swab were collected from each participant by mobile phlebotomists. Prospective study participants could optionally give additional blood draws and questionnaires over an approximately 2-month period. Before DNA extraction, blood samples from the prospective study were shipped at room temperature or frozen. About this clone: It has no known antigen specificity. It has no much larger one-base neighbor in the sample; base qualities were not kept.

Beyond this particular receptor, the publication reports: Clinical and demographic metadata were provided uncurated, with the amount varying by source and participant.

The CDR3, cysteine through phenylalanine, is 13 amino acids long. CDR3 DNA is the only sequence kept; it has 39 bases, read in frame from the first base. Looking up the germline V gene (reference sequence) yields CDR1 MNHNY and CDR2 SVGAGI. V drops 3 bases and J drops 7 bases, leaving 12 bases in between. TCRbeta CDR3 regions were amplified from genomic DNA by means of the immunoSEQ Assay, a bias-controlled multiplex PCR. In the authors' own workflow: Within the assay, amplification of reference gene primers was used to estimate how many nucleated cells each sample contained. To quantify the absolute abundance of each unique TCRbeta CDR3 rearrangement, sequence reads were collapsed and filtered. Productive Simpson clonality was computed per sample as the square root of Simpson's diversity index over productive rearrangements. Held by TCRdb, this immuneACCESS table contains in-frame sequences only and omits some clones. Under half of the omission traces to an unresolved V gene where checked; the cause of the rest is unknown. V and J calls and clone size are as listed in that table; D and trimming were resolved from the DNA. In this sample the table shows approximately 230,000 clones, 70% to 85% of which occur a single time. The ten largest account for 15% of the sample.

The receptor was derived from a man aged 35 to 55 who had recovered from COVID-19. Here the chain combines TRBV6-6 and TRBJ1-1; the D gene is not confidently resolved. The sample comprised PBMCs or T cells enriched from blood (not recorded which). The nucleotide sequence is TGTGCCAGCAGTTATCTAAGTTACCATGAAGCTTTCTTT. This yields the protein CASSYLSYHEAFF.